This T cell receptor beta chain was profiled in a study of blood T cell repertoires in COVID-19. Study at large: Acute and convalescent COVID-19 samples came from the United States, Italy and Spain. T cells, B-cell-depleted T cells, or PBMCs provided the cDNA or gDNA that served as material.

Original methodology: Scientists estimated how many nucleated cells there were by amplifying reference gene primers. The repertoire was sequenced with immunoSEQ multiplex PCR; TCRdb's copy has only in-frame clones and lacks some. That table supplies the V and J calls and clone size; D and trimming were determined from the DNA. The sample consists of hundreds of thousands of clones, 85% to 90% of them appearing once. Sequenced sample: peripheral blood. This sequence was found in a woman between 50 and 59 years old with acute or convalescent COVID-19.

This CDR3 is CASSVGLAGSGETQYF. The CDR3 DNA reads as TGTGCCAGCAGTGTGGGACTAGCGGGATCGGGAGAGACCCAGTACTTC. V is TRBV6-2 or TRBV6-3 and J is TRBJ2-5, with 13 positions matching TRBD2. V was clipped by 5 bases and J by 4 bases; unmatched bases: 7. The CDR3 is 16 residues long. Per germline, CDR1 MNHEY and CDR2 SVGEGT.